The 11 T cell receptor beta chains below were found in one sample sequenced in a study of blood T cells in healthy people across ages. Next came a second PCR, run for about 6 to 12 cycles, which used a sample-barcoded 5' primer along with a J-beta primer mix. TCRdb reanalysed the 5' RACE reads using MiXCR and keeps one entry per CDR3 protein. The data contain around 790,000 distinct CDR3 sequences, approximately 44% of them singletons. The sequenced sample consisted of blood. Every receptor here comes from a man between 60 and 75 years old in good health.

The chain's CDR3 is CASTGQDRHNEQYF. The CDR3 bases are TGTGCCAGTACGGGACAGGACCGTCACAATGAGCAGTACTTC. The chain employs TRBV12-3 or TRBV12-4 and TRBJ2-5; TRBD1 agrees at 8 bases. The trim removed 9 bases at V and 11 bases at J, leaving 17 bases unmatched. The CDR3 has 14 amino acids.

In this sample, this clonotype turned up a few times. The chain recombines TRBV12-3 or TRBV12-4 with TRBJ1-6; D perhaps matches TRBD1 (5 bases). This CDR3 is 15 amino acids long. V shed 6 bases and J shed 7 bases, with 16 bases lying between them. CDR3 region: CASRMWGSANSPLHF. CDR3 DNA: TGTGCCAGCAGGATGTGGGGCAGCGCAAATTCACCCCTCCACTTT.

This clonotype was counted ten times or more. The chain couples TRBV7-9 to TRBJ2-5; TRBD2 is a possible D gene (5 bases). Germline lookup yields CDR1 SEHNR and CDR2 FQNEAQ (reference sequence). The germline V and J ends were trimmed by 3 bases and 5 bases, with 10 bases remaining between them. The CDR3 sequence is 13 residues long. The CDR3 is CASSFRGQETQYF. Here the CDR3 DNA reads TGTGCCAGCAGCTTTCGCGGGCAGGAGACCCAGTACTTC.

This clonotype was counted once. The CDR3 protein is CASSVGWGLSNEQFF. Here the CDR3 DNA reads TGTGCCAGCAGCGTAGGTTGGGGACTAAGCAATGAGCAGTTCTTC. The chain recombines TRBV9 with TRBJ2-1, with 7 bases lining up with TRBD2. The trim removed 0 bases at V and 6 bases at J, leaving 6 bases unmatched. Germline lookup yields CDR1 SGDLS and CDR2 YYNGEE. The CDR3 has 15 amino acids.

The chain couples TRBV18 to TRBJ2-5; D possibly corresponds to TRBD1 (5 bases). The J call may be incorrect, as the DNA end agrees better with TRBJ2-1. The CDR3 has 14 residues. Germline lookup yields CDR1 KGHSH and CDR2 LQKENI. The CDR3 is CASSPATEQETQFF. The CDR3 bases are TGTGCCAGCTCACCAGCGACAGAACAAGAGACCCAGTTCTTC.

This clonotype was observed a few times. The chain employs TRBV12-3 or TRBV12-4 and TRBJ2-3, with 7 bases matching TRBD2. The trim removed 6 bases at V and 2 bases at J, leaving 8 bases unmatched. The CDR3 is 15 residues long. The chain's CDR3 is CASSPWGGHTDTQYF. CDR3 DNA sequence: TGTGCCAGCAGCCCATGGGGGGGTCACACAGATACGCAGTATTTT.

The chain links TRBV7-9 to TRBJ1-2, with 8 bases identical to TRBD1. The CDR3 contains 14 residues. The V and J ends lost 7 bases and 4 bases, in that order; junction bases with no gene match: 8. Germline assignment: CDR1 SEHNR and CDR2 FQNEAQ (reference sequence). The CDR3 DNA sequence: TGTGCCAGCACCATGGACAGGGCGGCCTATGGCTACACCTTC. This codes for CASTMDRAAYGYTF.

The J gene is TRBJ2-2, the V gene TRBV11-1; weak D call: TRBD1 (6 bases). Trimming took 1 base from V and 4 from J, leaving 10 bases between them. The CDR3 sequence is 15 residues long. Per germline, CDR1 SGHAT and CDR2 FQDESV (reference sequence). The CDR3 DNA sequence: TGTGCCAGCAGCTTAGAGACAGGAACCACCGGGGAGCTGTTTTTT. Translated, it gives CASSLETGTTGELFF.

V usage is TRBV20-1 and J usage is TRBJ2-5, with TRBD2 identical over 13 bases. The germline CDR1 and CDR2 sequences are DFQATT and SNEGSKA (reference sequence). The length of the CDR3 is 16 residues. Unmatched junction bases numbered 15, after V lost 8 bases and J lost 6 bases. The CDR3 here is CSSRPPLAGGIKTQYF. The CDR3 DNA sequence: TGCAGTTCTCGCCCCCCACTAGCGGGGGGGATTAAGACCCAGTACTTC.

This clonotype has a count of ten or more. The CDR3 spells CASSVGTSGGVSYEQYF. In DNA form, the CDR3 reads TGTGCCAGCAGCGTCGGGACTAGCGGGGGGGTTTCCTACGAGCAGTACTTC. V usage is TRBV7-2 and J usage is TRBJ2-7, with TRBD2 identical over 16 bases. CDR1 and CDR2 (germline): SGHTA, FQGNSA. The CDR3 runs 17 residues. The V segment lost 5 bases and the J segment 1 base; nucleotides outside the gene matches: 5.

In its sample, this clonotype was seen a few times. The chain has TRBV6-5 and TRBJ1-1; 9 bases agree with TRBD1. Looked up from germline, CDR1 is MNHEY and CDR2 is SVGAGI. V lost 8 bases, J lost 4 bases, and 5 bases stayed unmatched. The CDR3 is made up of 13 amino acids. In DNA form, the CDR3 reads TGTGCCAGCGGGGGGGACAGGGCCACTGAAGCTTTCTTT. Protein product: CASGGDRATEAFF.